The next 23 T cell receptor beta chains were all read from a single sample in a study of CD8+ T cells in alopecia areata. Regarding treatment: oral pan-JAK inhibitor, 5-10 mg twice daily. After isolation, RNA underwent reverse transcription to generate cDNA as the sequencing template. Repertoires were generated with immunoSEQ multiplex PCR, while TCRdb's copy carries only in-frame clones and drops some. Counted here are 150,000 to 200,000 clones, 40% to 65% occurring once; the ten biggest clones make up about a tenth. Specimen: CD8+ T cells sorted from blood, collected at week 24, from a patient treated with tofacitinib. The receptors derive from a human donor with alopecia areata.

The chain carries TRBV15 and TRBJ1-4; the D is unclear. V lost 3 bases to trimming and J lost 4 bases, with 12 bases between them. The CDR3 contains 15 residues. Looked up from germline, CDR1 is LNHNV and CDR2 is YYDKDF (reference sequence). The CDR3 protein is CATSRETPRNEKLFF. The DNA for the CDR3 is TGTGCCACCAGCAGGGAGACTCCGCGTAATGAAAAACTGTTTTTT.

The chain couples TRBV7-9 to TRBJ2-7, with D possibly matching TRBD1 (6 bases). Trimming pared 4 bases from V and 3 bases from J, leaving 10 bases between. The V gene's germline CDR1 is SEHNR and CDR2 FQNEAQ (reference sequence). The CDR3 is 13 residues long. The CDR3 sequence: CASSSGDNYEQYF. In DNA, the CDR3 is TGTGCCAGCAGCTCAGGGGACAACTACGAGCAGTACTTC.

This rearrangement joins TRBV27 to TRBJ2-7; 8 bases are shared with TRBD1. Germline values: CDR1 MNHEY, CDR2 SMNVEV (reference sequence). The V segment lost 7 bases and the J segment 0 bases; nucleotides outside the gene matches: 2. The CDR3 has 13 residues. This CDR3 reads CASTGQGSYEQYF. In nucleotides, the CDR3 is TGTGCCAGCACCGGACAGGGCTCCTACGAGCAGTACTTC.

This clone was recorded a few times. J is TRBJ2-7 and V is TRBV13; TRBD2 is a possible D gene (5 bases). The V gene lost 5 bases and the J gene lost 0 bases, with 11 bases spanning the gap. The CDR3 is 14 amino acids. CDR1 is PRHDT and CDR2 is FYEKMQ in the germline V gene (reference sequence). CDR3 sequence reads: CASSPEGGSYEQYF. For the CDR3, the DNA is TGTGCCAGCAGCCCTGAAGGAGGCTCCTACGAGCAGTACTTC.

V usage is TRBV9 and J usage is TRBJ2-7, with D perhaps matching TRBD1 (5 bases). Trimming left V 2 bases short and J 2 bases short, with 11 bases between. From germline, CDR1 is SGDLS and CDR2 YYNGEE. The length of the CDR3 is 14 residues. The CDR3 nucleotides read TGTGCCAGCAGCGTTGGAGACAGAGCCTACGAGCAGTACTTC. Translated: CASSVGDRAYEQYF.

The chain has TRBV7-8 and TRBJ1-5; tentative D call: TRBD1 (5 bases). With 2 bases removed from V and 6 bases from J, the gap between germline ends came to 11 bases. The V gene's germline CDR1 is SGHVS and CDR2 FQNEAQ. This CDR3 is built from 14 residues. The CDR3 DNA is TGTGCCAGCAGCTTACCAGGGTCAAGTCAGCCCCAGCATTTT. Translated: CASSLPGSSQPQHF. Full variable domain (rest looked up from reference TRBV7-8 and TRBJ1-5): GAGVSQSPRYKVAKRGQDVALRCDPISGHVSLFWYQQALGQGPEFLTYFQNEAQLDKSGLPSDRFFAERPEGSVSTLKIQRTQQEDSAVYLCASSLPGSSQPQHFGDGTRLSIL.

V is TRBV25-1 and J is TRBJ2-2, with TRBD2 matching 9 bases. The germline V gene has CDR1 MGHDK and CDR2 SYGVNS. The ends lost 10 bases at V and 6 bases at J; junction bases unmatched: 6. This CDR3 has 13 amino acids. The CDR3 is CATSRGGAGELFF. CDR3 sequence (DNA): TGTGCCACATCCCGCGGGGGGGCCGGGGAGCTGTTTTTT.

The V and J genes are TRBV7-2 and TRBJ1-6; possibly TRBD1 for D (6 bases). Looked up from germline, CDR1 is SGHTA and CDR2 is FQGNSA. Trimming took 1 base from V and 6 from J, leaving 10 bases between them. This CDR3 has 15 amino acids. In nucleotides, the CDR3 is TGTGCCAGCAGCTTAGGGTCAGGGGCTAATTCACCCCTCCACTTT. Translated, it gives CASSLGSGANSPLHF. Combining the CDR3 with reference TRBV7-2 and TRBJ1-6 gives the whole variable domain GAGVSQSPSNKVTEKGKDVELRCDPISGHTALYWYRQSLGQGLEFLIYFQGNSAPDKSGLPSDRFSAERTGGSVSTLTIQRTQQEDSAVYLCASSLGSGANSPLHFGNGTRLTVT.

The CDR3 sequence is CASSYQDLDLRPEAFF. The CDR3 DNA sequence: TGTGCCAGCAGTTATCAGGACCTCGACTTGAGGCCTGAAGCTTTCTTT. The chain carries TRBV28 and TRBJ1-1; D gene unclear. Trimming removed 4 bases from V and 6 bases from J, with 21 bases in between. The CDR3 runs to 16 residues. Germline loops: CDR1 MDHEN, CDR2 SYDVKM.

This clone was found a few times. The chain carries TRBV11-2 and TRBJ2-3; no clear D. Germline lookup yields CDR1 SGHAT and CDR2 FQNNGV. The CDR3 has 15 amino acids. Trimming left V 1 base short and J 6 bases short, with 14 bases between. The CDR3 here is CASSLGSSKSDTQYF. As DNA, the CDR3 is TGTGCCAGCAGCTTAGGTAGTTCTAAATCCGATACGCAGTATTTT.

The CDR3: CASSQGTSGRNEQFF. CDR3 nucleotide sequence: TGCGCCAGCAGCCAGGGGACTAGCGGCCGAAATGAGCAGTTCTTC. The chain is built from TRBV4-3 and TRBJ2-1, with TRBD2 identical over 11 bases. Per the germline V gene, CDR1 is LGHNA and CDR2 is YSLEER. CDR3 size: 15 residues. After removal of 3 bases from V and 7 bases from J, the junction contained 5 bases not matched to a gene.

This rearrangement joins TRBV5-6 to TRBJ2-2; no reliable D call. The CDR3 sequence is 16 residues long. With 4 bases removed from V and 3 bases from J, the gap between germline ends came to 16 bases. The germline gives CDR1 SGHDT, CDR2 YYEEEE. Written as DNA, the CDR3 is TGTGCCAGCAGCATAGCCACGAAAGGGTACACCGGGGAGCTGTTTTTT. Translated: CASSIATKGYTGELFF.

The chain carries TRBV5-6 and TRBJ1-1; no clear D. Trimming pared 4 bases from V and 0 bases from J, leaving 16 bases between. The germline V gene has CDR1 SGHDT and CDR2 YYEEEE. This CDR3 comprises 16 residues. CDR3 region: CASSPLGLELNTEAFF. DNA of the CDR3: TGTGCCAGCAGCCCGTTAGGACTGGAACTGAACACTGAAGCTTTCTTT.

The gene calls are TRBV9 and TRBJ1-2; possible D gene TRBD1, 5 bases. Trimming removed 1 base from V and 4 bases from J, with 14 bases in between. CDR1 and CDR2 (germline): SGDLS, YYNGEE. The CDR3 loop spans 15 amino acids. In nucleotides, the CDR3 is TGTGCCAGCAGCGTAAACGATGGGGCGGTCTATGGCTACACCTTC. It yields the protein CASSVNDGAVYGYTF.

This clone has more than one count but fewer than ten. The rearrangement uses TRBV29-1 and TRBJ2-1; TRBD1 aligns across 9 bases. The CDR3 sequence is 13 residues long. V lost 7 bases to trimming and J lost 5 bases; unmatched junction nucleotides: 6. The germline CDR1 and CDR2 sequences are SQVTM and ANQGSEA. The CDR3 DNA follows: TGCAGCGCGGGACAGGGATTTAACAATGAGCAGTTCTTC. Protein: CSAGQGFNNEQFF.

This clone occurred a few times. The chain couples TRBV2 to TRBJ2-2; D remains unclear. Germline values: CDR1 SNHLY, CDR2 FYNNEI. Trimming took 3 bases from V and 3 from J, leaving 11 bases between them. The CDR3 has 15 residues. The CDR3 loop reads CASSEGGEYTGELFF. DNA of the CDR3: TGTGCCAGCAGTGAGGGTGGCGAATACACCGGGGAGCTGTTTTTT.

This sequence joins TRBV7-8 and TRBJ1-5; D not resolved. This CDR3 spans 15 amino acids. The V and J ends lost 3 bases and 7 bases respectively, with 16 bases between them. Germline lookup yields CDR1 SGHVS and CDR2 FQNEAQ. The CDR3 sequence: CASSFLGSQDQPQHF. In DNA form, the CDR3 reads TGTGCCAGCAGCTTCCTCGGTAGTCAAGACCAGCCCCAGCATTTT.

This clone was seen only a few times. The V and J genes are TRBV25-1 and TRBJ1-1; D is ambiguous. Germline values: CDR1 MGHDK, CDR2 SYGVNS. This CDR3 is built from 15 residues. Between the trimmed V and J ends, which lost 3 bases and 3 bases, there was a span of 14 bases. The CDR3 here is CASSEVGRGYTEAFF. CDR3 sequence (DNA): TGTGCCAGCAGTGAGGTTGGCCGGGGATACACTGAAGCTTTCTTT. The whole variable domain, remainder taken from reference TRBV25-1 and TRBJ1-1, is EADIYQTPRYLVIGTGKKITLECSQTMGHDKMYWYQQDPGMELHLIHYSYGVNSTEKGDLSSESTVSRIRTEHFPLTLESARPSHTSQYLCASSEVGRGYTEAFFGQGTRLTVV.

This clone was counted between two and nine times. This CDR3 reads CASSQVPGKDTEAFF. The CDR3, as DNA: TGCGCCAGCAGCCAAGTCCCAGGGAAGGACACTGAAGCTTTCTTT. V usage is TRBV4-1 and J usage is TRBJ1-1, with D perhaps matching TRBD1 (5 bases). This CDR3 contains 15 residues. V lost 1 base and J 3 bases, leaving 12 bases between the germline ends. Germline CDR1 and CDR2: MGHRA and YSYEKL.

The CDR3 loop is CASSSSGGLRELFF. The CDR3 nucleotides read TGCGCCAGCAGCTCTAGCGGGGGGCTACGGGAGCTGTTTTTT. The J gene is TRBJ2-2, the V gene TRBV5-1; the match to TRBD2 covers 11 bases. CDR1 and CDR2 (germline): SGHRS, YFSETQ. The CDR3 spans 14 residues. V shed 3 bases and J 9 bases; nucleotides not matched to a gene: 4.

The table lists this clone with a few counts. This chain uses TRBV25-1 with TRBJ2-1; D gene unclear. V lost 5 bases, J lost 1 base, and 3 bases lay in between. CDR1 is MGHDK and CDR2 is SYGVNS in the germline V gene. CDR3 size: 12 residues. The CDR3 here is CASSKSYNEQFF. CDR3 in DNA: TGTGCCAGCAGTAAGTCCTACAATGAGCAGTTCTTC.

This clone was found a few times. This chain uses TRBV4-3 with TRBJ2-3; TRBD2 matches at 8 bases. Germline CDR1 LGHNA, CDR2 YSLEER. V trimming: 0 bases; J trimming: 0 bases; junction bases outside the gene matches: 8. The CDR3 is 18 amino acids. In nucleotides, the CDR3 is TGCGCCAGCAGCCAAGATTCTATGGCTAGCGGGAGCACAGATACGCAGTATTTT. Its translation is CASSQDSMASGSTDTQYF.

This chain's CDR3 is CASSFTGVGEKLFF. Here the CDR3 DNA reads TGTGCCAGCAGCTTTACAGGTGTCGGGGAAAAACTGTTTTTT. J is TRBJ1-4 and V is TRBV11-2; D perhaps matches TRBD1 (5 bases). CDR3 length equals 14 residues. The germline V gene encodes CDR1 SGHAT and CDR2 FQNNGV. Between the trimmed V and J ends, which lost 3 bases and 8 bases, there was a span of 13 bases.